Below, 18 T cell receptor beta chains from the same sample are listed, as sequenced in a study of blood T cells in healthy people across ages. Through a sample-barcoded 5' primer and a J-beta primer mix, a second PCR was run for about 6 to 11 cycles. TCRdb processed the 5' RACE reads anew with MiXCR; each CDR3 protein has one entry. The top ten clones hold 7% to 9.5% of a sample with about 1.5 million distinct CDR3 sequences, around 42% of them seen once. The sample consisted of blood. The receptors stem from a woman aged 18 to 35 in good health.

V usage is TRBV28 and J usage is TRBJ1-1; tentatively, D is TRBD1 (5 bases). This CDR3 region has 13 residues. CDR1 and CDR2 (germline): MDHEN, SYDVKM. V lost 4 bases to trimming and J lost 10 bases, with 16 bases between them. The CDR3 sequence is CASSSDSDRGAFF. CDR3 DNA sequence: TGTGCCAGCAGTTCCGACAGTGATAGGGGAGCTTTCTTT.

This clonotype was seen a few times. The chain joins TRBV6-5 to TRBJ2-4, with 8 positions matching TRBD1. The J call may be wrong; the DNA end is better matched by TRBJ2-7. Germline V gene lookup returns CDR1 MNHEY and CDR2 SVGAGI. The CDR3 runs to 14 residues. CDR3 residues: CASSSSGGMYEQYF. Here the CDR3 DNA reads TGTGCCAGCAGTTCATCAGGGGGCATGTACGAGCAGTACTTC.

The CDR3 reads CASSQIARETQYF. DNA of the CDR3: TGCGCCAGCAGCCAGATCGCACGGGAGACCCAGTACTTC. The chain couples TRBV4-1 to TRBJ2-5; D ambiguous. V shed 3 bases and J shed 5 bases, with 10 bases lying between them. Germline V gene sequence: CDR1 MGHRA, CDR2 YSYEKL. The CDR3 extends over 13 amino acids.

CDR3 DNA: TGTGCCAGCAAGATTAAAAAACAGGGGGGAGGATACGAGCAGTACTTC. Translating it yields CASKIKKQGGGYEQYF. J is TRBJ2-7 and V is TRBV27, with 8 bases lining up with TRBD1. The CDR3 runs to 16 residues. J lost 4 bases, V lost 7 bases, and 15 bases had no gene match. Germline loops: CDR1 MNHEY, CDR2 SMNVEV (reference sequence).

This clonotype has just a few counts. The CDR3 loop is CASSLEVMNEKLFF. The CDR3 DNA reads as TGCGCCAGCAGCTTGGAAGTAATGAATGAAAAACTGTTTTTT. The V gene is TRBV5-1, the J gene TRBJ1-4; D is ambiguous. The CDR3 length is 14 residues. Trimming pared 0 bases from V and 5 bases from J, leaving 8 bases between. Looked up from germline, CDR1 is SGHRS and CDR2 is YFSETQ.

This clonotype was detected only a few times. CDR3 sequence (DNA): TGTGCCAGCAGCCCCCTTAGAAACACCATATATTTT. Its translation is CASSPLRNTIYF. The chain links TRBV9 to TRBJ1-3; D unclear. The CDR3 runs 12 residues. The V gene lost 4 bases and the J gene lost 5 bases, with 7 bases spanning the gap. In germline, CDR1 is SGDLS, CDR2 YYNGEE.

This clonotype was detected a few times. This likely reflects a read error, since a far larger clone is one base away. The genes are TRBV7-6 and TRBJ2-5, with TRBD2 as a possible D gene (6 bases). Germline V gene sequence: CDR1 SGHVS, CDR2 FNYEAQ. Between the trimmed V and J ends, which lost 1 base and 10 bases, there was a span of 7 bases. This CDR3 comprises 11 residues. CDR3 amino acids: CASSLGGDQYF. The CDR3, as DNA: TGTGCCAGCAGCTTAGGGGGGGACCAGTACTTC.

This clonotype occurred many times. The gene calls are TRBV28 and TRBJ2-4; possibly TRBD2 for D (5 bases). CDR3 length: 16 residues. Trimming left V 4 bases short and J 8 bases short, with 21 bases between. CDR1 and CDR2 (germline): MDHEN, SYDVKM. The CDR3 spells CASSYNKREGVDIQYF. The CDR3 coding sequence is TGTGCCAGCAGTTACAACAAGAGAGAGGGAGTGGACATTCAGTACTTC.

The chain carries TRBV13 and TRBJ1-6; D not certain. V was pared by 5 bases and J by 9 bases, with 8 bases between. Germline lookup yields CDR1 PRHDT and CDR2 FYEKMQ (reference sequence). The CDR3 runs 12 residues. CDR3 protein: CASSRPRSPLHF. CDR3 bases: TGTGCCAGCAGCCGCCCCCGTTCACCCCTCCACTTT.

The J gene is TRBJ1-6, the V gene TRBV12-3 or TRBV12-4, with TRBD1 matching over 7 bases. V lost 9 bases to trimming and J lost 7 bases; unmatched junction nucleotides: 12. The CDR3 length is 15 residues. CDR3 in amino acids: CASFRDSPGNSPLHF. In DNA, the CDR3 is TGTGCCAGTTTCCGGGACAGTCCGGGGAATTCACCCCTCCACTTT.

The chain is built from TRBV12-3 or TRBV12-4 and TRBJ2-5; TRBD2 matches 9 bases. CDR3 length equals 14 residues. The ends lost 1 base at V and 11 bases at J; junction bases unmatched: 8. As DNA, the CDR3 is TGTGCCAGCAGTTTAGTTAGCGGGGGCAATGAGCAGTACTTC. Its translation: CASSLVSGGNEQYF.

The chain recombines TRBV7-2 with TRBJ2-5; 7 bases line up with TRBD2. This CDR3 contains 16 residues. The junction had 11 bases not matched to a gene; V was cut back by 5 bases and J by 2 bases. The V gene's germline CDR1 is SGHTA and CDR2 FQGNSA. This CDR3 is CASSPALGAGQETQYF. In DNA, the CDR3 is TGTGCCAGCAGCCCAGCATTGGGAGCGGGACAAGAGACCCAGTACTTC. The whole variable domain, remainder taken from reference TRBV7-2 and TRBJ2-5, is GAGVSQSPSNKVTEKGKDVELRCDPISGHTALYWYRQSLGQGLEFLIYFQGNSAPDKSGLPSDRFSAERTGGSVSTLTIQRTQQEDSAVYLCASSPALGAGQETQYFGPGTRLLVL.

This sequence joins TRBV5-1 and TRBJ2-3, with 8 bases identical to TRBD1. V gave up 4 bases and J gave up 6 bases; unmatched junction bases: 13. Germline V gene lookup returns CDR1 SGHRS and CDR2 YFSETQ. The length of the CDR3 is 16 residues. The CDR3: CASSTRTGISGDTQYF. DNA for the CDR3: TGCGCCAGCAGCACCCGGACAGGGATTAGTGGGGATACGCAGTATTTT.

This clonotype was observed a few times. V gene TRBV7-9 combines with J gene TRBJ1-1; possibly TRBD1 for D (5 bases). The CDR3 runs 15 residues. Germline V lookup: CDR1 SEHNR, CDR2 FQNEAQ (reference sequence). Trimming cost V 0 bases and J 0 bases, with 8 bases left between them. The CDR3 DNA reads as TGTGCCAGCAGCTTAGCCCAGGGATTGAACACTGAAGCTTTCTTT. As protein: CASSLAQGLNTEAFF. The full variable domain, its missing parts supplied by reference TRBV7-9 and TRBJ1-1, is DTGVSQNPRHKITKRGQNVTFRCDPISEHNRLYWYRQTLGQGPEFLTYFQNEAQLEKSRLLSDRFSAERPKGSFSTLEIQRTEQGDSAMYLCASSLAQGLNTEAFFGQGTRLTVV.

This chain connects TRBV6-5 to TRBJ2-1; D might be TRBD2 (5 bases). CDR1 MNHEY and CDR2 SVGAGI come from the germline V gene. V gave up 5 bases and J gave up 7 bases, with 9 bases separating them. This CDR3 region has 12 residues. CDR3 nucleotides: TGTGCCAGCAGTGGTCCGGGGAATGAGCAGTTCTTC. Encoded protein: CASSGPGNEQFF.

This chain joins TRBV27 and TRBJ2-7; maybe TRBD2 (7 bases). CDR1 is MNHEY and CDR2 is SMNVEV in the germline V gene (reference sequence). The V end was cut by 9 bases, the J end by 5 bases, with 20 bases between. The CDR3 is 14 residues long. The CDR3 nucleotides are TGTGCCAGTCAGAGTGCCGGGGGGCTGAACGAGCAGTACTTC. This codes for CASQSAGGLNEQYF.

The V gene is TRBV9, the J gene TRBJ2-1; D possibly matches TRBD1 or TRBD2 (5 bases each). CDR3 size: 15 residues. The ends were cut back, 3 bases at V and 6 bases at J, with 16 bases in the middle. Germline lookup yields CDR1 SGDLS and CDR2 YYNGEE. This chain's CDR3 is CASSAPPPGGNEQFF. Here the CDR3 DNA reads TGTGCCAGCAGCGCCCCCCCGCCTGGGGGCAATGAGCAGTTCTTC.

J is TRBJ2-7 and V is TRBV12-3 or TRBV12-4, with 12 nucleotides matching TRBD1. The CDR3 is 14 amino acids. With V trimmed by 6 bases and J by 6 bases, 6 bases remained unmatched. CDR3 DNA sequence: TGTGCCAGCAGCTTGGGGACAGGGGGCATCGAGCAGTACTTC. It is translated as CASSLGTGGIEQYF.